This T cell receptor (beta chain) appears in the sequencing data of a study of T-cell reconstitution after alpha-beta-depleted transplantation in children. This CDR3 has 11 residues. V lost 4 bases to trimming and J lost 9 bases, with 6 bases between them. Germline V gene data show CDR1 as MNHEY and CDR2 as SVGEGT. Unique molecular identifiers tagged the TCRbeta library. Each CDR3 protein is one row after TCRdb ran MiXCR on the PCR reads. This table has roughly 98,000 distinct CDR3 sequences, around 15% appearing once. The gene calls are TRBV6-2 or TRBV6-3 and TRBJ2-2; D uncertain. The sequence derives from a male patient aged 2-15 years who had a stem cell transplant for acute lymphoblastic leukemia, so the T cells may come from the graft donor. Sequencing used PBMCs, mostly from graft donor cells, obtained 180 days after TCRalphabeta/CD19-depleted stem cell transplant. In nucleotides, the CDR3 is TGTGCCAGCAGTTCCCACCGGGAGCTGTTTTTT. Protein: CASSSHRELFF.